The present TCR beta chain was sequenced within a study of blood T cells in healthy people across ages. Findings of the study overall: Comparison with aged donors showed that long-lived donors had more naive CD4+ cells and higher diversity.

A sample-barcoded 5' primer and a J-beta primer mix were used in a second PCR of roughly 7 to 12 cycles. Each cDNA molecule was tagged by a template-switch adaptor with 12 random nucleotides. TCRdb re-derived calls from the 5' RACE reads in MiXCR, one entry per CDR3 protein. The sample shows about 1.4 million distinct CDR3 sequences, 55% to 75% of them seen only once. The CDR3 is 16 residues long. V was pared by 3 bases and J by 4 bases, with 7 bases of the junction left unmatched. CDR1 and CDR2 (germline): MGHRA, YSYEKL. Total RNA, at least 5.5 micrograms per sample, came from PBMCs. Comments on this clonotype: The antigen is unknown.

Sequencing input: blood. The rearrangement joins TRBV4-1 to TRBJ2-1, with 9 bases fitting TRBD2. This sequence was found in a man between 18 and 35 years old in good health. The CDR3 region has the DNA TGCGCCAGCAGCCAGGGTTCTAGCGGGGATTACAATGAGCAGTTCTTC. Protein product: CASSQGSSGDYNEQFF.